These 14 T cell receptor beta chains share one sample of origin, sequenced in a study of lymphopenia after photon versus proton radiotherapy. Assay used: immunoSEQ multiplex PCR; TCRdb lists only in-frame clones, some missing. This table has approximately 160,000 clones, about 88% appearing once. Source: peripheral blood, taken from a patient treated with photon-based radiotherapy. These receptors originate from a man over 45 with gastric cancer.

The V and J genes are TRBV7-2 and TRBJ1-4, with 9 nucleotides matching TRBD1. V trimming: 5 bases; J trimming: 11 bases; junction bases outside the gene matches: 12. There are 15 residues in the CDR3. The V gene's germline CDR1 is SGHTA and CDR2 FQGNSA. The CDR3 DNA sequence: TGTGCCAGCAGCGGGCCGGGACAGGGTCGAGGGAAACTGTTTTTT. This encodes CASSGPGQGRGKLFF.

The genes are TRBV27 and TRBJ2-7; D is tentatively TRBD1 or TRBD2 (5 bases each). CDR1 and CDR2 (germline): MNHEY, SMNVEV (reference sequence). This CDR3 has 13 residues. Trimming stripped 8 bases from V and 4 bases from J, with 15 bases between. The CDR3 spells CASGGSEGYEQYF. The CDR3 DNA reads as TGTGCCAGCGGCGGGTCCGAGGGGTACGAGCAGTACTTC.

The chain couples TRBV9 to TRBJ2-1; 12 positions match TRBD2. The length of the CDR3 is 16 residues. V lost 0 bases and J lost 8; bases outside the gene matches: 6. Germline-derived CDR1 and CDR2 are SGDLS and YYNGEE. The chain's CDR3 is CASSVALAGGTDEQFF. The CDR3 region has the DNA TGTGCCAGCAGCGTAGCTCTAGCGGGAGGGACCGATGAGCAGTTCTTC.

The chain has TRBV6-6 and TRBJ2-3; 11 nucleotides align to TRBD2. The V gene end was trimmed by 6 bases and the J gene end by 1 base; junction bases not matched to a gene: 3. CDR3 length: 15 residues. Germline CDR1 and CDR2: MNHNY and SVGAGI (reference sequence). The CDR3 DNA follows: TGTGCCAGCAGGGGACTAGCGGAGCGCACAGATACGCAGTATTTT. Amino acid sequence: CASRGLAERTDTQYF.

The chain combines TRBV5-4 with TRBJ1-4; D might be TRBD1 (6 bases). The CDR3 has 13 residues. The germline CDR1 and CDR2 sequences are SGHNT and YYREEE (reference sequence). Trimming left V 5 bases short and J 8 bases short, with 13 bases between. The CDR3 DNA is TGTGCCAGCAGGGAACAGGGCGCGGAAAAACTGTTTTTT. Amino acids: CASREQGAEKLFF.

The chain is built from TRBV11-3 and TRBJ2-1, with 7 bases lining up with TRBD1. With 5 bases clipped from V and 4 bases from J, the junction kept 2 bases outside the gene matches. The CDR3 has 13 residues. The germline V gene has CDR1 SGHNT and CDR2 YENEEA. CDR3 amino acids: CASSPGQYNEQFF. The CDR3 nucleotides read TGTGCCAGCAGCCCGGGACAGTACAATGAGCAGTTCTTC.

CDR3 sequence: CASSLRGRDTEAFF. The CDR3, as DNA: TGTGCCAGCAGCTTGCGGGGAAGGGACACTGAAGCTTTCTTT. V and J are TRBV5-4 and TRBJ1-1; no firm D call. Germline CDR1 SGHNT, CDR2 YYREEE (reference sequence). CDR3 length: 14 amino acids. The V end was cut by 1 base, the J end by 3 bases, with 10 bases between. Complete variable domain (other parts from reference TRBV5-4 and TRBJ1-1): ETGVTQSPTHLIKTRGQQVTLRCSSQSGHNTVSWYQQALGQGPQFIFQYYREEENGRGNFPPRFSGLQFPNYSSELNVNALELDDSALYLCASSLRGRDTEAFFGQGTRLTVV.

This sequence joins TRBV28 and TRBJ1-1; D is unclear. Germline V gene data show CDR1 as MDHEN and CDR2 as SYDVKM. V dropped 2 bases and J dropped 7 bases, with 8 bases sitting between them. The CDR3 is 12 amino acids. The CDR3 loop is CASSLVKLEAFF. The CDR3 nucleotides read TGTGCCAGCAGTTTAGTCAAACTTGAAGCTTTCTTT.

The chain is built from TRBV11-2 and TRBJ2-4; no clear D. CDR3 length equals 14 residues. Germline-derived CDR1 and CDR2 are SGHAT and FQNNGV. Trimming cost V 1 base and J 0 bases, with 4 bases left between them. In nucleotides, the CDR3 is TGTGCCAGCAGCTTAGCAGTAGCCAAAAACATTCAGTACTTC. Its protein product is CASSLAVAKNIQYF.

The CDR3 loop reads CASSLQTGLYNEQFF. In DNA form, the CDR3 reads TGTGCCAGCAGCCTCCAGACAGGGTTGTACAATGAGCAGTTCTTC. The chain is built from TRBV5-8 and TRBJ2-1, with 7 positions matching TRBD1. The CDR3 is made up of 15 amino acids. Germline V gene sequence: CDR1 SGHTS, CDR2 YDEGEE. Germline trimming cut 4 bases from V and 4 bases from J; bases unmatched to any gene: 8.

This clone was seen just once. The rearrangement links TRBV5-4 to TRBJ1-1; TRBD1 agrees at 8 bases. Looked up from germline, CDR1 is SGHNT and CDR2 is YYREEE (reference sequence). This CDR3 is built from 16 residues. Germline trimming cut 5 bases from V and 4 bases from J; bases unmatched to any gene: 13. The CDR3 DNA is TGTGCCAGCAGTCCTGGGACAGGTATTTTTTCCACTGAAGCTTTCTTT. This codes for CASSPGTGIFSTEAFF.

V gene TRBV5-6 combines with J gene TRBJ1-4; 9 bases align to TRBD1. V lost 4 bases, J lost 4 bases, and 2 bases stayed unmatched. The CDR3 extends over 14 amino acids. Germline CDR1 SGHDT, CDR2 YYEEEE. CDR3 coding DNA: TGTGCCAGCAGCCCGGACAGGGGTAATGAAAAACTGTTTTTT. Translating gives CASSPDRGNEKLFF. Full variable domain (rest looked up from reference TRBV5-6 and TRBJ1-4): DAGVTQSPTHLIKTRGQQVTLRCSPKSGHDTVSWYQQALGQGPQFIFQYYEEEERQRGNFPDRFSGHQFPNYSSELNVNALLLGDSALYLCASSPDRGNEKLFFGSGTQLSVL.

The rearrangement joins TRBV7-2 to TRBJ2-3; D might be TRBD2 (5 bases). The CDR3 is 16 amino acids. The germline V gene has CDR1 SGHTA and CDR2 FQGNSA. V was clipped by 6 bases and J by 0 bases, with 16 bases between them. CDR3 DNA sequence: TGTGCCAGCAGTCAGTGGGTAGCGACTAGCACAGATACGCAGTATTTT. This codes for CASSQWVATSTDTQYF.

The V and J genes are TRBV9 and TRBJ2-2; D unresolved. CDR1 is SGDLS and CDR2 is YYNGEE in the germline V gene. V was shortened by 2 bases and J by 3 bases, with 5 bases between the two germline ends. CDR3 length equals 13 residues. The CDR3 loop reads CASSVSDTGELFF. CDR3 in DNA: TGTGCCAGCAGCGTTTCAGACACCGGGGAGCTGTTTTTT.